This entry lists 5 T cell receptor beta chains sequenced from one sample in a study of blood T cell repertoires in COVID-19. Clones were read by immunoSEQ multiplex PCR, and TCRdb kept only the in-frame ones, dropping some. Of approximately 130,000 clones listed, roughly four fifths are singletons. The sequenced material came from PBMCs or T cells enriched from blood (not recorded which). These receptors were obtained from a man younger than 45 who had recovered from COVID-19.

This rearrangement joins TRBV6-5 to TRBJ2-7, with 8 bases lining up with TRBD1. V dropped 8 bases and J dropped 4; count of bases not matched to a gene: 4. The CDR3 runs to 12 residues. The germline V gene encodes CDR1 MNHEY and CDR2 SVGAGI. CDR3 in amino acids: CASGTGPYEQYF. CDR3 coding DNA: TGTGCCAGCGGGACAGGCCCATACGAGCAGTACTTC.

The DNA for the CDR3 is TGTGCCAGCAGCATTACCCGGGACATGAATTCACCCCTCCACTTT. Translating gives CASSITRDMNSPLHF. V usage is TRBV21-1 and J usage is TRBJ1-6; the D call of TRBD1 is as the table states it, not checked on the DNA. TRBV21-1 is an annotated pseudogene. This CDR3 has 15 amino acids.

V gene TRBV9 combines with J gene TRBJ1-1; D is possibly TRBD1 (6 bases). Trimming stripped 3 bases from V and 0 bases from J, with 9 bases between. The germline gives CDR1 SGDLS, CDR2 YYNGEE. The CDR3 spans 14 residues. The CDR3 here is CASSEGQLNTEAFF. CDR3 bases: TGTGCCAGCAGCGAAGGACAGTTGAACACTGAAGCTTTCTTT.

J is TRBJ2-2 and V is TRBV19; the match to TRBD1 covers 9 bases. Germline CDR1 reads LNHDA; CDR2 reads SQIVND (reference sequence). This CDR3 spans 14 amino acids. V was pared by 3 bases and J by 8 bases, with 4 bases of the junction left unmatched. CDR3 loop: CASSIDRGTGELFF. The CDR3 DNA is TGTGCCAGTAGTATTGACAGGGGGACTGGGGAGCTGTTTTTT. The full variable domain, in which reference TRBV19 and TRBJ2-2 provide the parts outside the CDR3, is DGGITQSPKYLFRKEGQNVTLSCEQNLNHDAMYWYRQDPGQGLRLIYYSQIVNDFQKGDIAEGYSVSREKKESFPLTVTSAQKNPTAFYLCASSIDRGTGELFFGEGSRLTVL.

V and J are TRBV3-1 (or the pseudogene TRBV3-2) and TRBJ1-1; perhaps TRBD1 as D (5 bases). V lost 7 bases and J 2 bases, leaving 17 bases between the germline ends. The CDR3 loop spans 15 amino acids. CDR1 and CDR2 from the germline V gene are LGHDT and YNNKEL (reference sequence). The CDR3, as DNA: TGTGCCAGCACTCCTGGGGCAGAATATAACACTGAAGCTTTCTTT. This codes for CASTPGAEYNTEAFF.